The next 4 T cell receptor beta chains were all read from a single sample in a study of T-cell reconstitution after alpha-beta-depleted transplantation in children (dated by TCRdb to about 2016). Library preparation employed PCR. Instrument on record: Illumina HiSeq 2500. To normalize quantification of the TCRbeta repertoire, the TCR libraries were built with molecular barcoding that relied on unique molecular identifiers. Through fastp at Q25 and MiXCR, TCRdb rebuilt clones from the public reads, retaining in-frame beta chains. Here each entry gathers all rows of one CDR3 protein and keeps the most common genes and DNA. The sample contains about 24,000 distinct CDR3 sequences, approximately 11% of them found a single time. The ten largest account for approximately 23% of the sample. Material: PBMCs from the stem cell graft donor, obtained from the stem cell graft. These receptors were obtained from a human donor who donated a stem cell graft to a child with chronic granulomatous disease.

The chain links TRBV30 to TRBJ2-7, with 15 bases matching TRBD2. Germline lookup yields CDR1 GTSNPN and CDR2 SVGIG (reference sequence). The ends lost 3 bases at V and 5 bases at J; junction bases unmatched: 5. There are 15 residues in the CDR3. CDR3 residues: CAWRGTSGRLDEQYF. The CDR3 DNA is TGTGCCTGGAGGGGGACTAGCGGGAGGTTAGACGAGCAGTACTTC.

The chain is built from TRBV5-1 and TRBJ2-2, with D perhaps matching TRBD2 (5 bases). Germline V gene lookup returns CDR1 SGHRS and CDR2 YFSETQ. V lost 4 bases, J lost 6 bases, and 13 bases lay in between. This CDR3 contains 14 residues. The CDR3 nucleotides are TGCGCCAGCAGCGCCTCTAGCCCCCCCGGGGAGCTGTTTTTT. Translation gives CASSASSPPGELFF.

Ten or more counts support this clonotype. The rearrangement uses TRBV28 and TRBJ2-7; D tentatively fits TRBD1 or TRBD2 (7 bases each). Trimming stripped 7 bases from V and 1 base from J, with 26 bases between. From germline, CDR1 is MDHEN and CDR2 SYDVKM. The CDR3 is 18 amino acids. The DNA of the CDR3 is TGTGCCAGCACCGATCAGGGGGGGCTATCCCAGGCTTCCTACGAGCAGTACTTC. Protein sequence: CASTDQGGLSQASYEQYF. Filled out from reference TRBV28 and TRBJ2-7, the complete variable domain reads DVKVTQSSRYLVKRTGEKVFLECVQDMDHENMFWYRQDPGLGLRLIYFSYDVKMKEKGDIPEGYSVSREKKERFSLILESASTNQTSMYLCASTDQGGLSQASYEQYFGPGTRLTVT.

At least ten counts were recorded for this clonotype. The V call is TRBV7-2, the J call TRBJ2-5; no reliable D call. Deletions cut 2 bases from V and 1 base from J, with 8 bases between. The V gene's germline CDR1 is SGHTA and CDR2 FQGNSA. The CDR3 contains 14 residues. Here the CDR3 DNA reads TGTGCCAGCAGCTTAAAAAGGTCCCAAGAGACCCAGTACTTC. It is translated as CASSLKRSQETQYF.